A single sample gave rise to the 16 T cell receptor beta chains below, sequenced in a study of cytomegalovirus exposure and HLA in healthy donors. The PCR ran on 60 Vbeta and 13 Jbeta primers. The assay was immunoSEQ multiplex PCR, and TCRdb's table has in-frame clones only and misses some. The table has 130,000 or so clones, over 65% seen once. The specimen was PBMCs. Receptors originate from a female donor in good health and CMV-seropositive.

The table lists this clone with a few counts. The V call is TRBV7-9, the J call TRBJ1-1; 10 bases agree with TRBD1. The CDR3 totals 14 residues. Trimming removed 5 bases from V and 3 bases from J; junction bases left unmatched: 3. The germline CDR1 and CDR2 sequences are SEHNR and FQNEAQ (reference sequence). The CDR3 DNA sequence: TGTGCCAGCAGCGAGGGACAGGGGTACACTGAAGCTTTCTTT. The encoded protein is CASSEGQGYTEAFF.

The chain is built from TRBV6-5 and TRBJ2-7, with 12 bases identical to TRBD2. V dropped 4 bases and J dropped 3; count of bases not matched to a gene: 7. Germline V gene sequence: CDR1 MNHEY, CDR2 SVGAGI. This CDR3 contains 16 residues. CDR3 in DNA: TGTGCCAGCAGTTCCCTTGGACTAGCGGGGATCTACGAGCAGTACTTC. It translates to CASSSLGLAGIYEQYF.

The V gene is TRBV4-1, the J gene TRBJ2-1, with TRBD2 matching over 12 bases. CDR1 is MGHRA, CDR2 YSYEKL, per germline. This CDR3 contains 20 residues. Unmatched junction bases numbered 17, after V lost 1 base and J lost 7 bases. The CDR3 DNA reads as TGCGCCAGCAGCCAAGGCGGACGGAGCCCTAGCGGGAGGGCCAATAATGAGCAGTTCTTC. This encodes CASSQGGRSPSGRANNEQFF.

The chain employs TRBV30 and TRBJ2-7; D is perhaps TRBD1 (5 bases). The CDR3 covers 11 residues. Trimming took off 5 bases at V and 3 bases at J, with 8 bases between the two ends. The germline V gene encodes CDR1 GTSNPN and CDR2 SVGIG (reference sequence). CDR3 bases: TGTGCCTGGGGCAGGGTCTACGAGCAGTACTTC. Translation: CAWGRVYEQYF.

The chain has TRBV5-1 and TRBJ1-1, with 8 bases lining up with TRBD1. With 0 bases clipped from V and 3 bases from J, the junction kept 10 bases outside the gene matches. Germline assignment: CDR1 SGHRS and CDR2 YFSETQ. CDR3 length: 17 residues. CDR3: CASSLEGQGRGYTEAFF. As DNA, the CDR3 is TGCGCCAGCAGCTTGGAAGGACAGGGTAGGGGGTACACTGAAGCTTTCTTT.

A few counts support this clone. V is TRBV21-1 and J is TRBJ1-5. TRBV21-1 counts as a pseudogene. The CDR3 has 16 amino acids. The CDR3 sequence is CASSNHEDYSNQPQHF. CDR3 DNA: TGTGCCAGCAGCAATCATGAGGACTATAGCAATCAGCCCCAGCATTTT.

As DNA, the CDR3 is TGTGCCACCAGCCTAAAGAGGGCAGGGGATTTCTACGAGCAGTACTTC. Protein sequence: CATSLKRAGDFYEQYF. V and J are TRBV15 and TRBJ2-7; possible D gene TRBD1, 6 bases. The CDR3 extends over 16 amino acids. The V gene lost 5 bases and the J gene lost 3 bases, with 20 bases spanning the gap. Per germline, CDR1 LNHNV and CDR2 YYDKDF (reference sequence).

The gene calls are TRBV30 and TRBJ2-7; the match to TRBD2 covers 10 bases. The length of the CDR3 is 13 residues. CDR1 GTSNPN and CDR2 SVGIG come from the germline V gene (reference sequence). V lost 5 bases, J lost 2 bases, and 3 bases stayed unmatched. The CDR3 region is CAWCLAGAYEQYF. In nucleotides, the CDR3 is TGTGCCTGGTGCCTAGCGGGGGCCTACGAGCAGTACTTC.

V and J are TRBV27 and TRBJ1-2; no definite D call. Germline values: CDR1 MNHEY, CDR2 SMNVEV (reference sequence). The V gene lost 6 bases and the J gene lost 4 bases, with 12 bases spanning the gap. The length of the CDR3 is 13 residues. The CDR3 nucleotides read TGTGCCAGCAGCCAGGTGAAAGGCTATGGCTACACCTTC. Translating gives CASSQVKGYGYTF.

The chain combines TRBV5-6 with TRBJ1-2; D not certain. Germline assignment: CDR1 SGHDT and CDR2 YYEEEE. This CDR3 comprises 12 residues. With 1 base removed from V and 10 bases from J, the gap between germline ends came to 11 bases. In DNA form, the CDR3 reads TGTGCCAGCAGCTTGTGGAGCAGCTACTACACCTTC. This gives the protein CASSLWSSYYTF.

CDR3 region: CASRRETGAYEQYF. The CDR3 DNA is TGTGCCAGCAGAAGGGAGACAGGGGCGTACGAGCAGTACTTC. The V call is TRBV28, the J call TRBJ2-7, with 8 nucleotides matching TRBD1. Germline CDR1 and CDR2: MDHEN and SYDVKM. Losses at the gene ends were 6 bases for V and 4 bases for J; bases not matched to a gene: 8. This CDR3 has 14 amino acids.

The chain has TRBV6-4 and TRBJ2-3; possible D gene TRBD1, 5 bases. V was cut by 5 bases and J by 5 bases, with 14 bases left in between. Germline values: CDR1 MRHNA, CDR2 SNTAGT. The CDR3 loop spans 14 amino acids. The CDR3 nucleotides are TGTGCCAGCAGTCTTGGTGGGGCCGAAGATACGCAGTATTTT. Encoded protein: CASSLGGAEDTQYF.

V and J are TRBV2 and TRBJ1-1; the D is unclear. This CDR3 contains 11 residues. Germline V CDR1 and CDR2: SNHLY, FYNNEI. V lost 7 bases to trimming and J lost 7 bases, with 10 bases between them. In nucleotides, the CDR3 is TGTGCCAGCATAGTCAGGCTTGAAGCTTTCTTT. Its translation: CASIVRLEAFF.

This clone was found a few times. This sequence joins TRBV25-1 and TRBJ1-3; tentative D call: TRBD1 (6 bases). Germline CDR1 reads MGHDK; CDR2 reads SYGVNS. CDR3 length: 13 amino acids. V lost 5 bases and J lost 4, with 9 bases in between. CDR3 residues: CASSLGAGNTIYF. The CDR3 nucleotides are TGTGCCAGCAGTTTGGGGGCAGGAAACACCATATATTTT.

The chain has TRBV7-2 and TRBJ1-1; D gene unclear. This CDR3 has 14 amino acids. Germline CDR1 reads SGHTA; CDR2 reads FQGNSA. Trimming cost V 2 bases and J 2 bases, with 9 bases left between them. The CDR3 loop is CASSLMPGNTEAFF. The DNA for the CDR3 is TGTGCCAGCAGCTTAATGCCGGGTAACACTGAAGCTTTCTTT.

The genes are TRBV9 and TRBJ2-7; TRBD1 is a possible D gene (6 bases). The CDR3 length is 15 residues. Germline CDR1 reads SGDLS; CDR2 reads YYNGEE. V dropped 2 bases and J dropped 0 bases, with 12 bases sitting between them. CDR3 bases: TGTGCCAGCAGCGTTACAGGGACACGCTCCTACGAGCAGTACTTC. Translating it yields CASSVTGTRSYEQYF.